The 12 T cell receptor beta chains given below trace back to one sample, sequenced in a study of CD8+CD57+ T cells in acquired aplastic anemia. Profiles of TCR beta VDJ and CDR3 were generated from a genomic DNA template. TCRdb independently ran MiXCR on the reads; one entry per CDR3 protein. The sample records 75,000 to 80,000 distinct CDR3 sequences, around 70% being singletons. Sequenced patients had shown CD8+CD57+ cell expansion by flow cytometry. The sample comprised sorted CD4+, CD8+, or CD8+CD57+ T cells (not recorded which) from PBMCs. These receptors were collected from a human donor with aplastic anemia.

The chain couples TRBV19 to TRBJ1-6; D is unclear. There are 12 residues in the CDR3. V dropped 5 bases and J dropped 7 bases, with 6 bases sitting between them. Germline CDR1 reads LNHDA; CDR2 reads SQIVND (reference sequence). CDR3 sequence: CASSGLNSPLHF. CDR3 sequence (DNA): TGTGCCAGTAGTGGACTAAATTCACCCCTCCACTTT.

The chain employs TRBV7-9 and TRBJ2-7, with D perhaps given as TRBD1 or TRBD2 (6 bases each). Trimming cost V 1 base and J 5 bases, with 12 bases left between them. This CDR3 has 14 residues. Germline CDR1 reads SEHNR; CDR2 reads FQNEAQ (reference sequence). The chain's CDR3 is CASSLGGGLNEQYF. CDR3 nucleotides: TGTGCCAGCAGCTTAGGTGGGGGGCTAAACGAGCAGTACTTC. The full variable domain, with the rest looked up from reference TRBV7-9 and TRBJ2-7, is DTGVSQNPRHKITKRGQNVTFRCDPISEHNRLYWYRQTLGQGPEFLTYFQNEAQLEKSRLLSDRFSAERPKGSFSTLEIQRTEQGDSAMYLCASSLGGGLNEQYFGPGTRLTVT.

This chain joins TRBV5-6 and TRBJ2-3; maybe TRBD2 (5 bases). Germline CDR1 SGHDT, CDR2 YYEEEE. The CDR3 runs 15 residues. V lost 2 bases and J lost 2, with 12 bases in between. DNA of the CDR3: TGTGCCAGCAGCTTTGGAGCGGTCTCCACAGATACGCAGTATTTT. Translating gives CASSFGAVSTDTQYF.

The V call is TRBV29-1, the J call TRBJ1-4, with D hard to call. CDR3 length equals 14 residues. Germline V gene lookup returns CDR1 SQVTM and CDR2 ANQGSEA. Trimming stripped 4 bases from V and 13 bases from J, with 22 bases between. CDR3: CSVVSPGVPKGLFF. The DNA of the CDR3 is TGCAGCGTTGTATCTCCTGGGGTCCCAAAGGGACTGTTTTTT.

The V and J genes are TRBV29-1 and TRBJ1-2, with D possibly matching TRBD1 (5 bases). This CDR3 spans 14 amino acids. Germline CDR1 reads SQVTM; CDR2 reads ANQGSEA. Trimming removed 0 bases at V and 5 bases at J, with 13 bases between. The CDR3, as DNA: TGCAGCGTTGAAGACCCCAGACAGCCTTATGGCTACACCTTC. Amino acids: CSVEDPRQPYGYTF.

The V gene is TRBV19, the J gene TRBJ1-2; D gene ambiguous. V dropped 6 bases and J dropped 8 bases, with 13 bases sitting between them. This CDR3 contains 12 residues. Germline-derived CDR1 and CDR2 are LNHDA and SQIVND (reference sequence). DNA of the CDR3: TGTGCCAGTAGGAGCCCTCAACGGGGCTACACCTTC. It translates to CASRSPQRGYTF.

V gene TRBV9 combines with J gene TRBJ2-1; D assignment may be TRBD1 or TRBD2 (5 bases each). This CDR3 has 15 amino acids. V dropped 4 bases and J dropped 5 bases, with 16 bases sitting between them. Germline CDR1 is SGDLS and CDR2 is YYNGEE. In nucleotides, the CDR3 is TGTGCCAGCAGCCCTACCGGGACGGTAAACAATGAGCAGTTCTTC. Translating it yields CASSPTGTVNNEQFF.

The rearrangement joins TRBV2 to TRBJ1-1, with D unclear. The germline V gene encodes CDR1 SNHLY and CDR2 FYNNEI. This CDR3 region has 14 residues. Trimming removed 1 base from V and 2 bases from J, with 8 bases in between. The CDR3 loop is CASSEGESNTEAFF. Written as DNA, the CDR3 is TGTGCCAGCAGTGAAGGGGAGTCCAACACTGAAGCTTTCTTT.

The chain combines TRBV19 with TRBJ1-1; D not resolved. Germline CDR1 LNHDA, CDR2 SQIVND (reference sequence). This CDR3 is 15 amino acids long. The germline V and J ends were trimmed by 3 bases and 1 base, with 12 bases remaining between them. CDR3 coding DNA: TGTGCCAGTAGTATGATGAGACGTCAGAACACTGAAGCTTTCTTT. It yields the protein CASSMMRRQNTEAFF. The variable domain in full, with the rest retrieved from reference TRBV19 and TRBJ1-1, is DGGITQSPKYLFRKEGQNVTLSCEQNLNHDAMYWYRQDPGQGLRLIYYSQIVNDFQKGDIAEGYSVSREKKESFPLTVTSAQKNPTAFYLCASSMMRRQNTEAFFGQGTRLTVV.

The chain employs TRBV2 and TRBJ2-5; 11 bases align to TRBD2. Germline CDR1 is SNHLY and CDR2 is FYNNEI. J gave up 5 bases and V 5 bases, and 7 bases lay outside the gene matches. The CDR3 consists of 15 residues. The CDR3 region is CASSQTSGAGETQYF. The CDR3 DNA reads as TGTGCCAGCAGTCAGACTAGCGGGGCTGGGGAGACCCAGTACTTC.

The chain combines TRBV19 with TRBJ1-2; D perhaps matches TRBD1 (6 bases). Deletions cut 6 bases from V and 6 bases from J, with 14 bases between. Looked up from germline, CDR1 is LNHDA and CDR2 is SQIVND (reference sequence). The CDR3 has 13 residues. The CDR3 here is CASSAQGFDGYTF. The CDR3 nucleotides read TGTGCCAGTAGCGCTCAGGGGTTTGATGGCTACACCTTC.

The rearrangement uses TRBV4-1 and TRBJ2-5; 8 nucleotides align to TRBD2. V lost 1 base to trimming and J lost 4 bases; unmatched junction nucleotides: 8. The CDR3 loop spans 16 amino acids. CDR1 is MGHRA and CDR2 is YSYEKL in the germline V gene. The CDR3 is CASSQGASGGAETQYF. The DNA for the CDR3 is TGCGCCAGCAGCCAAGGGGCCAGCGGGGGAGCAGAGACCCAGTACTTC.